These 17 T cell receptor beta chains were sequenced from one sample in a study of blood T cells in healthy people across ages. Together with a sample-barcoded 5' primer, a J-beta primer mix was included in a second PCR lasting about 7 to 12 cycles. TCRdb passed the 5' RACE reads through MiXCR, listing each CDR3 protein once. Among 2 million or so distinct CDR3 sequences listed, roughly 49% were seen once. The source material was blood. The receptors originated from a woman in her 40s in good health.

The V call is TRBV3-1, the J call TRBJ2-6; D gene ambiguous. Trimming removed 1 base from V and 0 bases from J, with 7 bases in between. This CDR3 region has 16 residues. Germline lookup yields CDR1 LGHDT and CDR2 YNNKEL (reference sequence). Here the CDR3 DNA reads TGTGCCAGCAGCCAAGGCGGCAGCTCTGGGGCCAACGTCCTGACTTTC. Translating it yields CASSQGGSSGANVLTF.

The chain links TRBV20-1 to TRBJ1-1, with a weak D call TRBD1 (5 bases). The germline V and J ends were trimmed by 6 bases and 6 bases, with 14 bases remaining between them. Germline CDR1 DFQATT, CDR2 SNEGSKA (reference sequence). There are 12 residues in the CDR3. CDR3 protein: CSADGAGPEAFF. The CDR3 nucleotides read TGCAGTGCAGACGGTGCGGGACCTGAAGCTTTCTTT.

The chain couples TRBV13 to TRBJ2-7; the D gene is possibly TRBD2 (7 bases). Per the germline V gene, CDR1 is PRHDT and CDR2 is FYEKMQ (reference sequence). This CDR3 has 17 residues. V was cut by 1 base and J by 0 bases, with 16 bases left in between. The CDR3 DNA sequence: TGTGCCAGCAGCTTAGAGGGGGGGCGGCAGATCTCCTACGAGCAGTACTTC. It specifies CASSLEGGRQISYEQYF.

The chain combines TRBV9 with TRBJ1-2, with D tentatively TRBD1 (6 bases). The CDR3 runs 14 residues. The V and J ends lost 3 bases and 4 bases respectively, with 13 bases between them. Looked up from germline, CDR1 is SGDLS and CDR2 is YYNGEE. The chain's CDR3 is CASSGGHLSYGYTF. In nucleotides, the CDR3 is TGTGCCAGCAGCGGGGGACATCTAAGCTATGGCTACACCTTC.

This clonotype was detected a few times. The rearrangement joins TRBV4-2 to TRBJ2-7, with D maybe TRBD1 (5 bases). V lost 0 bases and J 7 bases, leaving 16 bases between the germline ends. The germline V gene encodes CDR1 LGHNA and CDR2 YNFKEQ. This CDR3 has 15 residues. CDR3 nucleotide sequence: TGTGCCAGCAGCCAAGAAGGGGCGACTTACAATGAGCAGTACTTC. This codes for CASSQEGATYNEQYF.

The gene calls are TRBV7-6 and TRBJ1-2; TRBD1 matches 8 bases. The germline V gene encodes CDR1 SGHVS and CDR2 FNYEAQ. CDR3 length: 13 amino acids. V dropped 3 bases and J dropped 6; count of bases not matched to a gene: 3. CDR3 sequence (DNA): TGTGCCAGCAGCTTTCAGGGGGCAGATGGCTACACCTTC. Amino acid sequence: CASSFQGADGYTF.

This clonotype was seen ten or more times. The V call is TRBV20-1, the J call TRBJ2-5, with TRBD2 matching over 14 bases. Germline V lookup: CDR1 DFQATT, CDR2 SNEGSKA (reference sequence). This CDR3 has 16 residues. Trimming at V came to 4 bases and at J to 3 bases, leaving 7 bases not matched to a gene. For the CDR3, the DNA is TGCAGTGCTAAACGACTAGCGGGGGGGGTCGAAGAGACCCAGTACTTC. This gives the protein CSAKRLAGGVEETQYF.

This sequence joins TRBV24-1 and TRBJ2-1; 9 bases map to TRBD1. CDR1 KGHDR and CDR2 SFDVKD come from the germline V gene. Trimming removed 3 bases from V and 8 bases from J; junction bases left unmatched: 10. The CDR3 length is 16 residues. CDR3 sequence reads: CATSDPRVQGADEQFF. The CDR3 DNA follows: TGTGCCACCAGTGATCCGCGAGTACAGGGGGCAGATGAGCAGTTCTTC.

This chain uses TRBV5-1 with TRBJ1-2, with 8 bases fitting TRBD1. The CDR3 contains 16 residues. The junction had 6 bases not matched to a gene; V was cut back by 2 bases and J by 0 bases. CDR1 is SGHRS, CDR2 YFSETQ, per germline. The CDR3 coding sequence is TGCGCCAGCAGCTTCCCAGGGGGCTCAGCTAACTATGGCTACACCTTC. Protein: CASSFPGGSANYGYTF.

The gene calls are TRBV25-1 and TRBJ2-1; 10 bases are a match to TRBD2. V gave up 4 bases and J gave up 9 bases; unmatched junction bases: 9. This CDR3 has 15 amino acids. Germline V gene sequence: CDR1 MGHDK, CDR2 SYGVNS. DNA of the CDR3: TGTGCCAGCAGTGCACTAGCGGGGAAGGTCGGTGAGCAGTTCTTC. Translation: CASSALAGKVGEQFF.

The chain carries TRBV7-9 and TRBJ2-5; D gene uncertain. V was shortened by 2 bases and J by 2 bases, with 12 bases between the two germline ends. Looked up from germline, CDR1 is SEHNR and CDR2 is FQNEAQ (reference sequence). The CDR3 sequence is 15 residues long. In DNA, the CDR3 is TGTGCCAGCAGCTTAAGTGTGTTAGAACAAGAGACCCAGTACTTC. This sequence encodes CASSLSVLEQETQYF.

On this clonotype: The junction departs from germline at one end; a sequencing error may be responsible. V and J are TRBV5-5 and TRBJ2-3; TRBD2 matches at 11 bases. This CDR3 is built from 16 residues. CDR1 and CDR2 from the germline V gene are SGHKS and YYEKEE (reference sequence). CDR3 sequence: CACSSTSGGWADTQYF. In DNA, the CDR3 is TGTGCCTGCAGCTCAACTAGCGGGGGATGGGCAGATACGCAGTATTTT.

The V call is TRBV3-1, the J call TRBJ1-1, with 8 positions matching TRBD1. The CDR3 has 15 amino acids. V was clipped by 1 base and J by 6 bases; unmatched bases: 7. Germline V lookup: CDR1 LGHDT, CDR2 YNNKEL (reference sequence). The CDR3 is CASSQGDRKVPEAFF. CDR3 nucleotide sequence: TGTGCCAGCAGCCAAGGGGACAGGAAGGTTCCTGAAGCTTTCTTT. Filled out from reference TRBV3-1 and TRBJ1-1, the complete variable domain reads DTAVSQTPKYLVTQMGNDKSIKCEQNLGHDTMYWYKQDSKKFLKIMFSYNNKELIINETVPNRFSPKSPDKAHLNLHINSLELGDSAVYFCASSQGDRKVPEAFFGQGTRLTVV.

The chain employs TRBV3-1 and TRBJ1-1, with TRBD1 matching over 7 bases. V was clipped by 2 bases and J by 1 base; unmatched bases: 1. This CDR3 is built from 14 residues. The germline CDR1 and CDR2 sequences are LGHDT and YNNKEL (reference sequence). The CDR3 here is CASSQHRGNTEAFF. CDR3 coding DNA: TGTGCCAGCAGCCAACACAGGGGGAACACTGAAGCTTTCTTT.

To note about this clonotype: The germline gene is not matched at one end of the junction; a read error may be the cause. The rearrangement links TRBV6-2 or TRBV6-3 to TRBJ2-5; the D is unclear. This CDR3 has 11 amino acids. Germline CDR1 is MNHEY and CDR2 is SVGEGT. The CDR3 DNA sequence: TGTACCAGCAGTCACGGAGAGACCCAGTACTTC. Protein sequence: CTSSHGETQYF.

This chain uses TRBV27 with TRBJ1-2; 7 bases agree with TRBD1. The CDR3 loop spans 15 amino acids. The germline V gene encodes CDR1 MNHEY and CDR2 SMNVEV (reference sequence). J lost 2 bases, V lost 4 bases, and 7 bases had no gene match. The CDR3 DNA follows: TGTGCCAGCAGTTCGGGACAGAGCCAGAACTATGGCTACACCTTC. Translation: CASSSGQSQNYGYTF.

The rearrangement joins TRBV15 to TRBJ1-2, with D unclear. Germline V gene data show CDR1 as LNHNV and CDR2 as YYDKDF (reference sequence). V gave up 0 bases and J gave up 8 bases, with 13 bases separating them. This CDR3 region has 14 residues. CDR3 protein: CATSRDGLGIGYTF. The CDR3 DNA follows: TGTGCCACCAGCAGAGATGGATTGGGGATCGGCTACACCTTC.